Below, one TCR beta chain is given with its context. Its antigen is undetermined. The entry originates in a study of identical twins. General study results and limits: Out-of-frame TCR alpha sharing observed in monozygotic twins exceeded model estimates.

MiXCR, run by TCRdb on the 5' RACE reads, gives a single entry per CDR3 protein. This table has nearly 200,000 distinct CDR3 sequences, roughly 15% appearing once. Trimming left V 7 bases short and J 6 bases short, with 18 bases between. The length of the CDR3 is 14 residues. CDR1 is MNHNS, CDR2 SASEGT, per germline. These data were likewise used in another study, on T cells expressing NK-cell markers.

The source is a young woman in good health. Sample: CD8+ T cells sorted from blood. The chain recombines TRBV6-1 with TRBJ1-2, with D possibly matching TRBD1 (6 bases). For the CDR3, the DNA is TGTGCCAGCAAACCAGGGGCAGGGCGCCATGGCTACACCTTC. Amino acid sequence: CASKPGAGRHGYTF.